This TCR beta chain is drawn from a study of OX40 agonist ivuxolimab in advanced cancers. Overall study: Patients got intravenous ivuxolimab at 0.01 to 10 mg/kg every 2 weeks. Notes on the study in general: Low normalized T-cell clonal expansion was also seen in some nonresponders. Blood T cells, both CD4+ and CD8+, expanded clonally by week 6 at 0.1 to 3.0 mg/kg.

Deletions cut 1 base from V and 0 bases from J, with 0 bases between. Per the germline V gene, CDR1 is SNHLY and CDR2 is FYNNEI. The CDR3 totals 12 residues. Turning to this clone: Its specificity is not known.

The table came from immunoSEQ multiplex PCR; TCRdb's copy has only in-frame clones and leaves some out. The sample contains roughly 80,000 clones, around 86% of which appear only once. The sequence was collected from an adult with an advanced solid tumor such as melanoma, head and neck, liver or kidney cancer. The sequencing used CD4+ or CD8+ T cells sorted from blood, collected in a trial of the OX40 agonist ivuxolimab. The rearrangement uses TRBV2 and TRBJ1-1, with D hard to call. Here the CDR3 reads CASSEVNTEAFF. CDR3 nucleotide sequence: TGTGCCAGCAGTGAAGTGAACACTGAAGCTTTCTTT.